The 10 T cell receptor beta chains below were found in one sample sequenced in a study of T cell repertoires in cytomegalovirus infection. MiXCR, applied by TCRdb to the reads, yields one record per CDR3 protein. The sample lists tens of thousands of distinct CDR3 sequences, approximately 52% occurring once. No cognate antigen is known for these TCRs. The source was CD8+ T cells from cultured PBMCs, collected from culture after CMV antigen stimulation. These receptors came from a human donor in good health (CMV status not recorded). Some clones in this sample may be carry-over from other donors' samples.

This clonotype came up a few times. The chain employs TRBV18 and TRBJ2-7; D call uncertain. Per the germline V gene, CDR1 is KGHSH and CDR2 is LQKENI. Between the trimmed V and J ends, which lost 4 bases and 5 bases, there was a span of 15 bases. CDR3 length: 14 residues. The CDR3 region is CASSQLGYQNEQYF. The CDR3 DNA reads TGTGCCAGCTCACAGCTAGGTTACCAGAACGAGCAGTACTTC.

This clonotype was detected many times. The V and J genes are TRBV28 and TRBJ1-5, with 7 bases fitting TRBD1. The length of the CDR3 is 16 residues. The trim removed 3 bases at V and 0 bases at J, leaving 5 bases unmatched. The V gene's germline CDR1 is MDHEN and CDR2 SYDVKM. DNA of the CDR3: TGTGCCAGCAGTTTTTGGGACAGAAATAGCAATCAGCCCCAGCATTTT. Encoded protein: CASSFWDRNSNQPQHF.

CDR3 loop: CARQGIDEQYF. In DNA form, the CDR3 reads TGTGCCAGACAGGGGATTGACGAGCAGTACTTC. The gene calls are TRBV2 and TRBJ2-7; the match to TRBD1 covers 7 bases. The CDR3 runs to 11 residues. Germline CDR1 is SNHLY and CDR2 is FYNNEI. J was trimmed by 5 bases and V by 9 bases; bases with no gene match: 4. Full variable domain (outside the CDR3, taken from reference TRBV2 and TRBJ2-7): EPEVTQTPSHQVTQMGQEVILRCVPISNHLYFYWYRQILGQKVEFLVSFYNNEISEKSEIFDDQFSVERPDGSNFTLKIRSTKLEDSAMYFCARQGIDEQYFGPGTRLTVT.

This rearrangement joins TRBV27 to TRBJ1-4; 7 bases fit TRBD1. The trim removed 0 bases at V and 6 bases at J, leaving 4 bases unmatched. This CDR3 region has 15 residues. Germline lookup yields CDR1 MNHEY and CDR2 SMNVEV (reference sequence). CDR3 amino acids: CASSLSRGRHEKLFF. In DNA form, the CDR3 reads TGTGCCAGCAGTTTATCAAGGGGGCGACATGAAAAACTGTTTTTT.

In its sample, this clonotype was seen a few times. The chain joins TRBV4-2 to TRBJ2-1; D unclear. V lost 5 bases and J lost 8, with 7 bases in between. The CDR3 is made up of 11 amino acids. Germline CDR1 is LGHNA and CDR2 is YNFKEQ. This CDR3 is CASSTTDEQFF. The CDR3 bases are TGTGCCAGCAGCACAACCGATGAGCAGTTCTTC.

This clonotype occurred a few times. The rearrangement uses TRBV28 and TRBJ2-1; D gene uncertain. The ends were cut back, 2 bases at V and 7 bases at J, with 12 bases in the middle. Germline CDR1 reads MDHEN; CDR2 reads SYDVKM. The CDR3 consists of 14 residues. This CDR3 is CASSLPSNRNEQFF. Here the CDR3 DNA reads TGTGCCAGCAGTTTACCCTCTAATCGAAATGAGCAGTTCTTC.

The rearrangement uses TRBV6-2 or TRBV6-3 and TRBJ2-5, with a weak D call TRBD1 (7 bases). V lost 5 bases, J lost 4 bases, and 14 bases lay in between. Germline-derived CDR1 and CDR2 are MNHEY and SVGEGT. The CDR3 is made up of 14 amino acids. Here the CDR3 reads CASSGGGGPETQYF. The CDR3 DNA follows: TGTGCCAGCAGTGGAGGGGGCGGCCCAGAGACCCAGTACTTC.

This sequence joins TRBV28 and TRBJ2-3; a weak D match, TRBD1 (6 bases). The length of the CDR3 is 16 residues. V gave up 5 bases and J gave up 2 bases, with 17 bases separating them. Germline V gene sequence: CDR1 MDHEN, CDR2 SYDVKM. DNA of the CDR3: TGTGCCAGCAGTCCGCCCCAGGGGTTTCTCACAGATACGCAGTATTTT. Encoded protein: CASSPPQGFLTDTQYF. Looking up the rest from reference TRBV28 and TRBJ2-3 gives the full variable domain: DVKVTQSSRYLVKRTGEKVFLECVQDMDHENMFWYRQDPGLGLRLIYFSYDVKMKEKGDIPEGYSVSREKKERFSLILESASTNQTSMYLCASSPPQGFLTDTQYFGPGTRLTVL.

This clonotype was seen only a few times. J is TRBJ1-1 and V is TRBV2, with D maybe TRBD1 (5 bases). This CDR3 comprises 11 residues. The V gene's germline CDR1 is SNHLY and CDR2 FYNNEI. Trimming shortened V by 6 bases and J by 10 bases, and 12 bases separated the two germline ends. The DNA of the CDR3 is TGTGCCAGCAGAGCGGGACGCGGAGCTTTCTTT. This codes for CASRAGRGAFF.

The gene calls are TRBV6-2 or TRBV6-3 and TRBJ2-1; the D call may be TRBD1 or TRBD2 (5 bases each). This CDR3 has 12 amino acids. Per the germline V gene, CDR1 is MNHEY and CDR2 is SVGEGT. The germline V and J ends were trimmed by 5 bases and 5 bases, with 7 bases remaining between them. This CDR3 reads CASSGTDNEQFF. CDR3 coding DNA: TGTGCCAGCAGTGGGACCGACAATGAGCAGTTCTTC.